The sequence of this T cell receptor (beta chain) was determined in a study of blood T cell repertoires in COVID-19. Background on the study: PBMCs, B-cell-depleted T cells, or T cells provided the cDNA or gDNA that made up the material.

Method: immunoSEQ multiplex PCR; TCRdb's copy keeps in-frame clones and lacks some. The sample records over 150,000 clones, 75% to 90% being singletons. The germline V gene encodes CDR1 MNHEY and CDR2 SVGAGI. V was cut by 6 bases and J by 0 bases, with 8 bases left in between. The CDR3 spans 13 residues. Those who participated ranged in age from about 18 to 95 years and resided in approximately 26 US areas. Cohort allocation depended upon clinical history that participants reported. Each recovered donor of Cohort 3 presented with two negative PCRs, clearance, or symptom resolution. The rearrangement joins TRBV6-5 to TRBJ1-1; D is possibly TRBD1 (5 bases). Sequencing was performed on PBMCs or T cells enriched from blood (not recorded which). The clonotype was recovered from a woman aged 55-69 years who had recovered from COVID-19. Here the CDR3 reads CASRRQMNTEAFF. Written as DNA, the CDR3 is TGTGCCAGCAGACGACAGATGAACACTGAAGCTTTCTTT.